The 3 T cell receptor beta chains listed next were all sequenced from one sample in a study of cytomegalovirus exposure and HLA in healthy donors. The PCR used 60 Vbeta and 13 Jbeta primers. The data were produced by immunoSEQ multiplex PCR, yet TCRdb's version contains in-frame clones alone and is incomplete. The sample yields more than 150,000 clones, about 80% seen once. The sample was PBMCs. These receptors were obtained from a boy under 18 in good health and CMV-seronegative.

The chain is built from TRBV5-1 and TRBJ2-5; D is ambiguous. Looked up from germline, CDR1 is SGHRS and CDR2 is YFSETQ. This CDR3 comprises 12 residues. The germline V and J ends were trimmed by 0 bases and 4 bases, with 4 bases remaining between them. In nucleotides, the CDR3 is TGCGCCAGCAGCTTGGACAGAGAGACCCAGTACTTC. Its protein product is CASSLDRETQYF.

The rearrangement joins TRBV30 to TRBJ1-1, with no clear D. V was shortened by 2 bases and J by 3 bases, with 16 bases between the two germline ends. The germline V gene has CDR1 GTSNPN and CDR2 SVGIG (reference sequence). The CDR3 sequence is 15 residues long. The CDR3 loop reads CAWSITGLRDTEAFF. The CDR3 DNA is TGTGCCTGGAGTATTACGGGTTTGAGGGACACTGAAGCTTTCTTT.

The genes are TRBV5-1 and TRBJ1-2; D perhaps matches TRBD1 (6 bases). Germline lookup yields CDR1 SGHRS and CDR2 YFSETQ. The CDR3 extends over 12 amino acids. V was trimmed by 0 bases and J by 8 bases, leaving 8 bases between them. The CDR3 here is CASSLDRVGYTF. The DNA of the CDR3 is TGCGCCAGCAGCTTGGACAGGGTAGGCTACACCTTC.